This T cell receptor beta chain was recovered during a study of shared clonotypes between healthy human individuals. CD45RO-negative, CCR7-selected cells formed the naive CD8 fraction, which excluded terminally differentiated effector memory CD45RA+ cells. The assay ran at deep level. The repertoire was sequenced with immunoSEQ multiplex PCR; TCRdb's copy has only in-frame clones and lacks some. The repertoire holds about 2,200,000 clones, with 85% to 95% as singletons. Remarks on this clone: Its specificity is not known.

General study points: Larger richness was generally estimated for naive than memory subsets. About 5% of naive CD4 clonotypes were shared across four donors. Relative to their counterparts shared across all four donors, non-shared clonotypes exhibited diminished generation probabilities.

Germline values: CDR1 LNHDA, CDR2 SQIVND (reference sequence). The CDR3 sequence is 13 residues long. Trimming cost V 5 bases and J 2 bases, with 9 bases left between them. The sample taken for sequencing was naive CD8+ T cells from PBMCs. The chain employs TRBV19 and TRBJ1-2; the D gene is possibly TRBD1 (6 bases). This TCR came from a man younger than 35 in good health. Some clones in this sample may be carry-over from other donors' samples. CDR3 bases: TGTGCCAGTAGTCCAGGGACAAACTATGGCTACACCTTC. It codes for CASSPGTNYGYTF. Supplemented by reference TRBV19 and TRBJ1-2, the full variable domain reads DGGITQSPKYLFRKEGQNVTLSCEQNLNHDAMYWYRQDPGQGLRLIYYSQIVNDFQKGDIAEGYSVSREKKESFPLTVTSAQKNPTAFYLCASSPGTNYGYTFGSGTRLTVV.